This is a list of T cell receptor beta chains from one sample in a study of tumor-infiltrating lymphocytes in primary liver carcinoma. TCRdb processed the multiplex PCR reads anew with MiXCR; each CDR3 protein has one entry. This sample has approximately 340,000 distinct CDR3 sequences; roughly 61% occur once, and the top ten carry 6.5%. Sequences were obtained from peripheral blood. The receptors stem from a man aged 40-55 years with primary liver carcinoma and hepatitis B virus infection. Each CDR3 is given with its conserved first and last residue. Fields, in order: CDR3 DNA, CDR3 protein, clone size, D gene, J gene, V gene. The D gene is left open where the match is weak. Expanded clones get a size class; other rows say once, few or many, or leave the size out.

TGTGTCAGCGGCTTAGCCGGACAGTCCCAGCATTTT | CVSGLAGQSQHF | - | - | TRBJ1-5 | TRBV11-2
TGTGCCAGCAGTCCCGCCACCTCCTACAATGAGCAGTTCTTC | CASSPATSYNEQFF | - | - | TRBJ2-1 | TRBV28
TGTGCCAGCAGCTTAAATGCCTACGAGCAGTACTTC | CASSLNAYEQYF | medium-sized | - | TRBJ2-7 | TRBV11-2
TGTGCCAGCAGCCTACTCCGCCATGGAAATGAGCAGTTCTTC | CASSLLRHGNEQFF | - | - | TRBJ2-1 | TRBV11-2
TGTGCCAGCAGCCAGGATACAGTCGGAGGCCACACCTTC | CASSQDTVGGHTF | - | - | TRBJ1-2 | TRBV5-4
TGTGCCAGCCGTGCCGGAAACACCATATATTTT | CASRAGNTIYF | many | - | TRBJ1-3 | TRBV6-1
TGTATCAGCAGCTTGGGCTCCTTATACAATGAGCAGTTCTTC | CISSLGSLYNEQFF | - | - | TRBJ2-1 | TRBV11-2
TGCGCCAGCAGCCAAGATATCGGGACAGGGGGGGGTGAGCGGTACTTC | CASSQDIGTGGGERYF | - | TRBD1 | TRBJ2-7 | TRBV4-3
TGTGCCAGCAGTTACGGACTCGACAGGAGCAATCAGCCCCACCATTTT | CASSYGLDRSNQPHHF | - | - | TRBJ1-5 | TRBV6-6
TGTGCCAGCAGTTTTGTTCCGAGACCTTCATTTACGAAAAACACCGGGGAGCTGTTTTTT | CASSFVPRPSFTKNTGELFF | - | - | TRBJ2-2 | TRBV6-6
TGTGCCAGCAGCTTAGGGGCCGGGGACACTGAAGCTTTCTTT | CASSLGAGDTEAFF | many | - | TRBJ1-1 | TRBV12-3/TRBV12-4
TGTGCCAGCAGCACGGGGACAGGGGAAGAGACCCAGTACTTC | CASSTGTGEETQYF | few | TRBD1 | TRBJ2-5 | TRBV5-6
TGTGCCAGCAGCGCCAACCCACGGCCTAACTATGACTACACCTTC | CASSANPRPNYDYTF | few | - | TRBJ1-2 | TRBV11-2
TGCTCCAGCAGCTTAGGGGTCGAGGGGGTGGGGCGAAGACGGCATTTT | CSSSLGVEGVGRRRHF | once | - | TRBJ1-5 | TRBV11-2
TGTGCCAGCCGCCTTAATAGCAATCAGCCCCAGCATTTT | CASRLNSNQPQHF | many | - | TRBJ1-5 | TRBV6-5
TGTGTCAGCAGCTCCGGGACTAGCGTGGCGGGGGAGACCCAGTACTTC | CVSSSGTSVAGETQYF | - | TRBD2 | TRBJ2-5 | TRBV11-2
TGTGCCAGCAGCACAAGACAGGGGACCGCACCGAACACTGAAGCTTTCTTT | CASSTRQGTAPNTEAFF | - | TRBD1 | TRBJ1-1 | TRBV6-2/TRBV6-3
TGTGCCAGCAAAGGGGAAACCTACGAGCAGTACTTC | CASKGETYEQYF | few | - | TRBJ2-7 | TRBV12-3/TRBV12-4
TGTGCCGCGGCTAGCGGCAACTCGGCGTACAATGAGCAGTTCTTC | CAAASGNSAYNEQFF | - | TRBD2 | TRBJ2-1 | TRBV28
TGTGCCAGTAGCTTAACTAGCAGTTACAATGGGCAGTTCTTC | CASSLTSSYNGQFF | - | - | TRBJ2-1 | TRBV11-2
TGTGCCATCAGTGAGGGGGCAGAGAATCAGCCCCAGCATTTT | CAISEGAENQPQHF | many | - | TRBJ1-5 | TRBV10-3
TGTGCCAGCAGTACCCGGGGGGGGGCAGGTCAGCCCCAGCATTTT | CASSTRGGAGQPQHF | - | - | TRBJ1-5 | TRBV11-2
TGTGCCAGCAGCGAGTGGTCTCCCCCCTACGAGCAGTACTTC | CASSEWSPPYEQYF | - | - | TRBJ2-7 | TRBV6-1
TGTGCCAGCATCCCCACCGTAAGGGCTGAAGAGTTGAGCACCTTC | CASIPTVRAEELSTF | - | - | TRBJ1-2 | TRBV6-2/TRBV6-3
TGTGCCATCAGCTTAGCCGAAAATTACGAGCAATACTTC | CAISLAENYEQYF | - | - | TRBJ2-7 | TRBV11-3
TGTACCAGCAGCTCATTGACTAGCGGGAGAACCCACGAGCAGTACTTC | CTSSSLTSGRTHEQYF | - | TRBD2 | TRBJ2-7 | TRBV11-2
TGTGCCAGCAGCGTTGGGGGGACCGGAGCTAACTATGGCTACACCTTC | CASSVGGTGANYGYTF | - | - | TRBJ1-2 | TRBV5-4
TGTGCCAGCAGCCTCACATCACCACAGGGATTGTTGAGCACAGATACGCAGTATTTT | CASSLTSPQGLLSTDTQYF | once | - | TRBJ2-3 | TRBV11-2
TGCAGCGCGACAGACAGCTCTGGAAACACCATATATTTT | CSATDSSGNTIYF | many | - | TRBJ1-3 | TRBV29-1
TGTGCCAGCAGTTACGGCGCCGATAACAATCGGCCCCAGCATTTT | CASSYGADNNRPQHF | - | - | TRBJ1-5 | TRBV6-5
TGTGCCAGCAGCTTGCGCGGACAGCTTGATAGCAATCAGCCCCAGCATTTT | CASSLRGQLDSNQPQHF | - | - | TRBJ1-5 | TRBV5-5